The entry that follows covers one T cell receptor beta chain sequence. These data are taken from a study of blood T cell repertoires in COVID-19. Source study methods: Counts of nucleated cells, estimated from reference gene primer amplification, were obtained. Assay used: immunoSEQ multiplex PCR; TCRdb lists only in-frame clones, some missing. V and J calls and clone size are as listed in that table; D and trimming were resolved from the DNA. The data contain hundreds of thousands of clones, 70% to 85% of them singletons. Sequencing was carried out using PBMCs or T cells enriched from blood (not recorded which). The receptor comes from a woman in her fifties or sixties who had recovered from COVID-19.

This chain's CDR3 is CASSFSGDSGNTIYF. The CDR3 DNA is TGTGCCAGCAGCTTCTCAGGGGACTCTGGAAACACCATATATTTT. The chain links TRBV5-6 to TRBJ1-3, with D tentatively TRBD1 (6 bases). Germline V gives CDR1 SGHDT, CDR2 YYEEEE. The CDR3 runs 15 residues. Trimming cost V 2 bases and J 0 bases, with 9 bases left between them.